This TCR beta chain stems from a study of cytomegalovirus exposure and HLA in healthy donors (dated by TCRdb to 2016 to 2017). About the investigation overall: In an earlier analysis of 587 of the donors, around 300 Gb of sequence data and roughly 100 million unique TCR beta sequences from 150 million to 200 million T cells were reported. About 300 gigabases of sequencing data and approximately 93 million unique TCR sequences were included in an early release covering around 600 HLA-typed donors. Of the roughly 420 genotyped donors, less than 85% were placed in the genetic ancestry cluster associated with self-reported Caucasian donors. The study was designed to test whether signatures of past pathogen exposure could be identified by cataloging public T cell receptors. Using immunosequencing, the study profiled T cell repertoires from about 650 subjects and related those repertoires to cytomegalovirus serostatus. Along with the roughly 670-subject first cohort, a separate validation cohort of over 90 different subjects was used. To predict cytomegalovirus infection status, the study brought together high-throughput TCR immunosequencing, statistical association of individual TCRs with disease status, and machine learning. A later analysis re-analyzed previously published TCR beta repertoires from 550 to 700 donors and added high-resolution HLA genotyping to study TCR occurrence patterns. In the later analysis, no new phenotypic data were used to find candidate immune exposures; instead, reliance was placed on TCR beta sequences and their occurrence across donors. An earlier analysis of approximately 580 of the donors used high-throughput TCR beta sequencing to judge whether each TCR beta V gene segment behaved as functional or pseudogenic. Donor age, sex, ethnicity and CMV serostatus were collected together with the repertoire data. In a later genetic analysis, genome-wide SNP genotypes for about three fifths of the 666 donors were used, and that subset was treated as a discovery cohort. Every repertoire in the discovery cohort had been generated on one and the same sequencing platform. HLA typing covered class I and class II loci at four-digit resolution. Typing coverage differed by locus: A, B, C, DRB1 and DQB1 were typed in about 620-630 donors, DQA1 in roughly 500, DPA1 in 600 to 610, and DPB1 in roughly 450. Because of strong linkage in the cohort, five DR-DQ haplotypes were treated as single units for association and clustering. Across some 400 genotyped donors of the cohort, an average of about 240,000 unique TCR beta nucleotide sequences per donor were sequenced, and 15% to 20% of those sequences were non-productive.

The cohort consisted of 670 or so healthy bone marrow donors. Cohort members were all nominally healthy when sampled, although unrecorded immune exposures were likely present. The donor tested CMV seropositive, placing the donor among the 310 or so seropositive members of the cohort. Each donor provided a peripheral blood sample, and peripheral blood mononuclear cells were used for TCR beta sequencing. Genomic DNA was extracted from the blood cell samples with the Qiagen DNeasy Blood Extraction Kit. V loses 4 bases of germline sequence and J loses 0 bases, and the interval between the two ends is 7 bases. Reading the germline V gene (reference sequence) gives CDR1 LNHNV and CDR2 YYDKDF. The cysteine opens and the phenylalanine closes a CDR3 of 13 amino acids. Only the CDR3 part of the read is kept: 39 bases, read in frame from the first base. Library generation was performed with the immunoSEQ multiplex PCR assay. For the multiplex PCR, a mixture combining 60 forward primers for TCR Vbeta segments and 13 reverse primers for TCR Jbeta segments was used. Amplification of the CDR3 region of rearranged TCR beta genes was performed with a multiplex PCR assay on genomic DNA. The amplified TCR beta libraries were sequenced on the Illumina HiSeq System as 87-base-pair reads. On the authors' methods: Across the 500 to 700 repertoires, a later analysis counted 75 million to 90 million unique TCR beta chains, roughly 11 million of which were shared by at least two donors. Raw reads were error-corrected and collapsed into unique sequences with a nearest-neighbor algorithm that merged closely related sequences to remove PCR and sequencing errors. Alignment of CDR3 sequences to IMGT reference sequences was used to assign V, D and J gene segments. For a sequence to be retained, a match of at least six nucleotides was required to both a V gene segment and a J gene segment. A rearrangement was called productive if the CDR3 had no stop codons and remained in frame with V and J, and every other rearrangement was called non-productive. CDR3 was defined by IMGT convention, running from the second conserved V-encoded cysteine to the conserved J-encoded phenylalanine. In an earlier analysis of roughly 580 of the donors, sequences lacking an unambiguous match to a single V gene segment were excluded. An earlier analysis of 587 of the donors classified V segments as functional when productive rearrangements were above 56.7% and as segregating when the standard deviation between donors was above 5%. A statistical classification framework was built to diagnose cytomegalovirus status from the catalog of TCR beta chain sequences. V and J gene assignment, in a later analysis, came from comparing TCR nucleotide sequences with IMGT/GENE-DB human TR gene sequences. Using the TCRdist pipeline, a later analysis assigned CDR3 sequences along with most-parsimonious VDJ recombination scenarios. A later analysis defined each TCR beta chain by its CDR3 amino acid sequence plus V-gene family, and excluded reads lacking a unique V-gene family. A later analysis removed 550 to 700 highly shared, low-generation-probability nucleotide sequences to deal with suspected cross-contamination and a sequencing artifact. In a later analysis, a clonal expansion index for each public chain was calculated from normalized within-repertoire ranks of inferred template counts. Generation probabilities in a later analysis came from a VDJ recombination model fitted to out-of-frame rearrangements, and those results were checked against IGoR. Hypergeometric tests were used in a later analysis to score TCR-TCR, TCR-HLA and TCR-CMV co-occurrence, with a repertoire-size bias correction applied to the TCR pairs. A later analysis estimated false discovery rates by permuting HLA or CMV assignments 20 times. A later analysis grouped co-occurring TCRs with DBSCAN, adding TCRdist sequence similarity when clustering within HLA-allele-positive subsets. For co-occurrence clustering, repertoires with fewer than 30,000 or more than 120,000 public chains were excluded, along with roughly five repertoires with anomalous nucleotide sharing. Drawn from immuneACCESS, this table holds only the in-frame rearrangements with V and J called that TCRdb kept. Clones are partly lost; checked studies trace under half to an unresolved V gene and leave the rest unexplained. V and J calls and clone size are copied from that table; D and trimming were computed from the DNA. The sample table holds about 100,000 clones, of which less than 85% were seen once. The ten largest clones add up to around 20% of the sample.

Findings and caveats that apply to the study as a whole: A later analysis associated around 16,000 TCR beta sequences with specific HLA alleles at a false discovery rate of 0.05. Presence/absence analyses assumed roughly uniform sequencing depth across donors, an assumption that may not hold. A later analysis reported that several top co-occurrence clusters appeared linked to parvovirus B19, influenza, CMV and Epstein-Barr virus. According to a later analysis, TCR association rates differed among HLA loci, with DRB1 alleles showing the most associated TCRs and HLA-C alleles showing the fewest. Linkage disequilibrium might explain the correlated functional status among segregating V segments, but an unknown experimental factor could not be ruled out. The classifier was reported to diagnose cytomegalovirus status with high specificity and sensitivity in both the original and validation cohorts. Assigning TCR associations to individual alleles was difficult when HLA alleles, especially DR and DQ, strongly co-occurred. Over 15 rarely observed V segments, including chromosome 9 orphons, were excluded from the earlier analysis of about 610 of the donors because counts were too low. Broadly in line with IMGT annotations, most TCR beta V segments showed up in productive rearrangements about 90% or about 30% of the time in an earlier analysis of several hundred of the donors. Because HLA typing was missing for some donors at each locus, association tests included only the typed subset. Some IMGT-functional V segments, including TRBV6-2 and TRBV6-3, could not be told apart with the 87-base-pair reads, so those segments were excluded. Compared with the approximately 670-donor mean, donors in an Asian-associated ancestry cluster had fewer N-insertions in productive TCRs, according to a later genetic analysis. Most TCR sequences were observed very rarely across donors, whereas some public TCRs were present in many individuals. A few of the identified cytomegalovirus-associated TCR beta chains were confirmed in vitro to be specific for cytomegalovirus antigens. The study listed 150 to 200 TCR beta chains as associated with cytomegalovirus. Immune exposure information for the cohort was limited to CMV serostatus. A later analysis found that HLA-associated TCR beta chains were more clonally expanded and had lower generation probabilities than equally common non-associated chains. A further reported finding was that TCR beta sequences accurately predicted the HLA-A and HLA-B alleles for most subjects in the first cohort. A cluster of highly shared sequence variants was judged likely to be a technical artifact of the sequencing pipeline. Most CMV-associated TCR beta chains appeared to be HLA-restricted in a later analysis, and the HLA associations seemed to be driven largely by CMV exposure. The authors suggested that the approach could potentially be extended to other disease states and immunological phenotypes. In this cohort, only TCR beta chains were sequenced, and detectable features were limited by the absence of alpha or paired-chain data. An association between a missense DCLRE1C variant and V-gene and J-gene trimming of TCR beta chains was found in a later genetic analysis and replicated in an independent cohort.

About this clone itself: The antigen it recognizes is unknown. Base-call qualities are not available, and no considerably larger clone is one nucleotide away.

The chain was built from TRBV15 and TRBJ2-7, with TRBD1 perhaps the D gene, on 5 matching bases. Material: PBMCs. The clonotype comes from a woman aged 60 to 75 in good health and CMV-seropositive. CDR3 sequence: CATSKGNSYEQYF. The DNA reads as follows: TGTGCCACCAGCAAGGGGAACTCCTACGAGCAGTACTTC.